A single sample is the source of the 18 T cell receptor beta chains below, sequenced in a study of T-cell reconstitution after alpha-beta-depleted transplantation in children. During its preparation, the TCRbeta library received unique molecular identifiers. TCRdb passed the PCR reads through MiXCR, listing each CDR3 protein once. Found here are 250,000 or so distinct CDR3 sequences, roughly 8% of them singletons; the top ten hold roughly 5.8%. Source: PBMCs, mostly from graft donor cells, taken 180 days after TCRalphabeta/CD19-depleted stem cell transplant. Receptors originate from a male patient younger than 18 who had a stem cell transplant for acute lymphoblastic leukemia, so the T cells may come from the graft donor.

The table lists this clonotype with many counts. V and J are TRBV28 and TRBJ2-1, with 14 bases aligning to TRBD2. Germline V lookup: CDR1 MDHEN, CDR2 SYDVKM. CDR3 length equals 15 residues. After removal of 2 bases from V and 10 bases from J, the junction contained 4 bases not matched to a gene. The DNA for the CDR3 is TGTGCCAGCAGTTTAATCGGGACTAGCGGGAGAGAGCAGTTCTTC. Amino acids: CASSLIGTSGREQFF.

This clonotype showed up many times. This rearrangement joins TRBV7-3 to TRBJ2-5; TRBD1 is a possible D gene (6 bases). Germline V CDR1 and CDR2: SGHTA, FQGTGA. Trimming removed 5 bases at V and 3 bases at J, with 13 bases between. The CDR3 is made up of 14 amino acids. CDR3 coding DNA: TGTGCCAGCAGCCTCGGGACATGGGAAGAGACCCAGTACTTC. This sequence encodes CASSLGTWEETQYF.

This clonotype was detected many times. The chain is built from TRBV15 and TRBJ1-1; no clear D. The CDR3 spans 15 residues. The germline CDR1 and CDR2 sequences are LNHNV and YYDKDF (reference sequence). V was pared by 2 bases and J by 4 bases, with 14 bases between. The CDR3 DNA reads as TGTGCCACCAGCAGATATATGGAACGTCTCACTGAAGCTTTCTTT. Translation gives CATSRYMERLTEAFF. Full variable domain (rest looked up from reference TRBV15 and TRBJ1-1): DAMVIQNPRYQVTQFGKPVTLSCSQTLNHNVMYWYQQKSSQAPKLLFHYYDKDFNNEADTPDNFQSRRPNTSFCFLDIRSPGLGDTAMYLCATSRYMERLTEAFFGQGTRLTVV.

In this sample, this clonotype turned up many times. The genes are TRBV20-1 and TRBJ2-1, with 7 bases that match TRBD1. The germline gives CDR1 DFQATT, CDR2 SNEGSKA (reference sequence). CDR3 length equals 18 residues. V dropped 5 bases and J dropped 0; count of bases not matched to a gene: 16. CDR3 DNA: TGCAGTGCTCGCCAACCGACAGGGCAGCAGGGCTCCTACAATGAGCAGTTCTTC. Translated: CSARQPTGQQGSYNEQFF.

This clonotype has ten or more counts. J is TRBJ2-2 and V is TRBV5-1, with TRBD1 identical over 9 bases. J was trimmed by 5 bases and V by 5 bases; bases with no gene match: 4. The germline V gene has CDR1 SGHRS and CDR2 YFSETQ. CDR3 size: 14 residues. The CDR3 coding sequence is TGCGCCAGCAGAGTGGACAGGGGAACCGGGGAGCTGTTTTTT. Translation gives CASRVDRGTGELFF.

This clonotype was found many times. The chain is built from TRBV20-1 and TRBJ2-1; D unclear. This CDR3 has 14 amino acids. The germline V gene has CDR1 DFQATT and CDR2 SNEGSKA (reference sequence). V lost 5 bases, J lost 4 bases, and 15 bases lay in between. CDR3 region: CSARPAKAYNEQFF. The CDR3 DNA reads TGCAGTGCTCGACCGGCGAAAGCGTACAATGAGCAGTTCTTC.

This clonotype has at least ten counts. The chain carries TRBV28 and TRBJ2-7; tentatively, D is TRBD1 (5 bases). Germline-derived CDR1 and CDR2 are MDHEN and SYDVKM. The length of the CDR3 is 12 residues. Trimming left V 6 bases short and J 11 bases short, with 17 bases between. The CDR3 coding sequence is TGTGCCAGCAGCCTTTCCTTAGGGGATGAGTACTTC. Protein product: CASSLSLGDEYF. Full variable domain (missing parts from reference TRBV28 and TRBJ2-7): DVKVTQSSRYLVKRTGEKVFLECVQDMDHENMFWYRQDPGLGLRLIYFSYDVKMKEKGDIPEGYSVSREKKERFSLILESASTNQTSMYLCASSLSLGDEYFGPGTRLTVT.

The CDR3 region has the DNA TGTGCCAGCAGCCAAGGGGACTGGGGAGTTGCGAAGACCCAGTACTTC. It specifies CASSQGDWGVAKTQYF. The chain joins TRBV3-1 to TRBJ2-5; possibly TRBD2 for D (6 bases). V was shortened by 1 base and J by 6 bases, with 18 bases between the two germline ends. CDR1 is LGHDT, CDR2 YNNKEL, per germline (reference sequence). CDR3 length: 16 residues.

This clonotype showed up many times. The rearrangement uses TRBV15 and TRBJ2-7, with 12 positions matching TRBD2. Germline V gene sequence: CDR1 LNHNV, CDR2 YYDKDF (reference sequence). There are 15 residues in the CDR3. V shed 0 bases and J 3 bases; nucleotides not matched to a gene: 0. The CDR3, as DNA: TGTGCCACCAGCAGAGAGACTAGCGGGAGCTACGAGCAGTACTTC. It specifies CATSRETSGSYEQYF.

V usage is TRBV12-3 or TRBV12-4 and J usage is TRBJ1-1; the D gene is possibly TRBD1 (6 bases). The CDR3 spans 14 residues. V lost 5 bases and J 6 bases, leaving 16 bases between the germline ends. This CDR3 is CASSLGGLNAEAFF. In DNA, the CDR3 is TGTGCCAGCAGTCTCGGGGGCCTAAACGCTGAAGCTTTCTTT.

This clonotype was observed at least ten times. V usage is TRBV2 and J usage is TRBJ2-3; 8 bases fit TRBD2. The CDR3 runs 16 residues. V trimming: 10 bases; J trimming: 3 bases; junction bases outside the gene matches: 15. Germline CDR1 and CDR2: SNHLY and FYNNEI. The CDR3 reads CATPPSPGLETDTQYF. The CDR3 DNA reads as TGTGCCACCCCCCCCTCTCCGGGACTAGAGACAGATACGCAGTATTTT. The full variable domain, rest sourced from reference TRBV2 and TRBJ2-3, is EPEVTQTPSHQVTQMGQEVILRCVPISNHLYFYWYRQILGQKVEFLVSFYNNEISEKSEIFDDQFSVERPDGSNFTLKIRSTKLEDSAMYFCATPPSPGLETDTQYFGPGTRLTVL.

This clonotype was recorded many times. This chain connects TRBV29-1 to TRBJ2-7; D is tentatively TRBD1 or TRBD2 (6 bases each). CDR1 is SQVTM, CDR2 ANQGSEA, per germline. The V end was cut by 6 bases, the J end by 6 bases, with 18 bases between. CDR3 length: 13 residues. The CDR3 DNA is TGCAGCGTATACCCCCCAGGGGAGGTCGAGCAGTACTTC. Protein sequence: CSVYPPGEVEQYF.

This clonotype was picked up many times. The chain uses TRBV28 and TRBJ1-2, with D perhaps TRBD1 (5 bases). This CDR3 spans 17 amino acids. Germline V gene lookup returns CDR1 MDHEN and CDR2 SYDVKM. Trimming removed 5 bases at V and 4 bases at J, with 23 bases between. The CDR3 sequence: CASSIRSWDGRSYGYTF. In DNA, the CDR3 is TGTGCCAGCAGTATACGATCGTGGGACGGTAGAAGCTATGGCTACACCTTC.

In its sample, this clonotype was seen many times. The gene calls are TRBV7-9 and TRBJ2-2; a weak D match, TRBD2 (5 bases). CDR3 length: 14 amino acids. The germline gives CDR1 SEHNR, CDR2 FQNEAQ (reference sequence). The V gene lost 5 bases and the J gene lost 1 base, with 8 bases spanning the gap. CDR3 sequence: CASSPGKNTGELFF. The DNA of the CDR3 is TGTGCCAGCAGCCCCGGGAAGAACACCGGGGAGCTGTTTTTT.

In this sample, this clonotype turned up many times. The V call is TRBV9, the J call TRBJ2-5; TRBD2 matches at 10 bases. V lost 0 bases and J lost 4; bases outside the gene matches: 0. This CDR3 contains 14 residues. Germline values: CDR1 SGDLS, CDR2 YYNGEE. The CDR3 loop is CASSVGLAGETQYF. DNA for the CDR3: TGTGCCAGCAGCGTAGGACTAGCGGGAGAGACCCAGTACTTC. The full variable domain, in which reference TRBV9 and TRBJ2-5 provide the parts outside the CDR3, is DSGVTQTPKHLITATGQRVTLRCSPRSGDLSVYWYQQSLDQGLQFLIQYYNGEERAKGNILERFSAQQFPDLHSELNLSSLELGDSALYFCASSVGLAGETQYFGPGTRLLVL.

This clonotype was counted many times. The genes are TRBV29-1 and TRBJ1-3; D is undetermined. CDR1 SQVTM and CDR2 ANQGSEA come from the germline V gene. This CDR3 comprises 15 residues. Deletions cut 4 bases from V and 0 bases from J, with 13 bases between. For the CDR3, the DNA is TGCAGCGTTGCCTGGAGGGATTACTCTGGAAACACCATATATTTT. This translates into CSVAWRDYSGNTIYF.

This clonotype was found many times. The rearrangement links TRBV25-1 to TRBJ1-4; D is unclear. This CDR3 has 10 residues. The germline V and J ends were trimmed by 8 bases and 8 bases, with 6 bases remaining between them. The germline V gene has CDR1 MGHDK and CDR2 SYGVNS. The CDR3 loop is CASGNEKLFF. The CDR3 DNA reads TGTGCCAGCGGGAACGAAAAACTGTTTTTT. Drawing the rest from reference TRBV25-1 and TRBJ1-4, the complete variable domain is EADIYQTPRYLVIGTGKKITLECSQTMGHDKMYWYQQDPGMELHLIHYSYGVNSTEKGDLSSESTVSRIRTEHFPLTLESARPSHTSQYLCASGNEKLFFGSGTQLSVL.

This clonotype was seen ten or more times. This chain uses TRBV12-3 or TRBV12-4 with TRBJ1-5; the D is unclear. The CDR3 extends over 15 amino acids. The V end lost 6 bases, the J end lost 2 bases, and 14 bases lay between the germline ends. The CDR3 DNA reads as TGTGCCAGCAGCCCCCGGGCAAATGGCAATCAGCCCCAGCATTTT. This gives the protein CASSPRANGNQPQHF.